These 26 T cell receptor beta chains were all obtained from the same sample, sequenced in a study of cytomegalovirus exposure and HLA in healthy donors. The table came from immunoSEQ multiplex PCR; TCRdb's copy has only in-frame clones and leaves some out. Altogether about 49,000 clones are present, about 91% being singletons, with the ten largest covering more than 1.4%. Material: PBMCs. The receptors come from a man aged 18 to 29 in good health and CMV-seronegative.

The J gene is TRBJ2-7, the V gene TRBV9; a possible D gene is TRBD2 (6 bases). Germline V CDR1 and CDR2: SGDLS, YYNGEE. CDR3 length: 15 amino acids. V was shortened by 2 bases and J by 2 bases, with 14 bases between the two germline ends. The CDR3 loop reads CASSVGGSGTYEQYF. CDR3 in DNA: TGTGCCAGCAGCGTCGGAGGGTCCGGCACCTACGAGCAGTACTTC.

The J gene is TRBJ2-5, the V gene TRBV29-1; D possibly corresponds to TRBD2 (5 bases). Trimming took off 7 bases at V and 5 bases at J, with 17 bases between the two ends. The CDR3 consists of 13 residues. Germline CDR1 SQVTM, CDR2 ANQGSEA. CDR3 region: CSAGRGATETQYF. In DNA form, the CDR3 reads TGCAGCGCTGGACGGGGAGCTACGGAGACCCAGTACTTC.

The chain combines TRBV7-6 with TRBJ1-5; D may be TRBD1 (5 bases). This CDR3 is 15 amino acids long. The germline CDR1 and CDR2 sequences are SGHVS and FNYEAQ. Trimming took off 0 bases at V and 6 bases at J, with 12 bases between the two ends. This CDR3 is CASSLASGAVQPQHF. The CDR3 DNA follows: TGTGCCAGCAGCTTAGCGAGCGGGGCAGTTCAGCCCCAGCATTTT.

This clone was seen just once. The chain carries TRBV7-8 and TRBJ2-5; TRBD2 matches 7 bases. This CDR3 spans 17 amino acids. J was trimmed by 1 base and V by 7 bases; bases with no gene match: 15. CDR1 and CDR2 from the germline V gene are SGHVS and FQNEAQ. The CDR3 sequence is CASTPLGGSGSQETQYF. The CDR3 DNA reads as TGTGCCAGCACCCCCCTCGGGGGTAGCGGGTCCCAAGAGACCCAGTACTTC.

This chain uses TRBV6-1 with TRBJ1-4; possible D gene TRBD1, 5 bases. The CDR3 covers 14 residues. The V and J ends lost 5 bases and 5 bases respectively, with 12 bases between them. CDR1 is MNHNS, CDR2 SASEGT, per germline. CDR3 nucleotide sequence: TGTGCCAGCAGTCGGGGGATAGAGAATGAAAAACTGTTTTTT. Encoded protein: CASSRGIENEKLFF.

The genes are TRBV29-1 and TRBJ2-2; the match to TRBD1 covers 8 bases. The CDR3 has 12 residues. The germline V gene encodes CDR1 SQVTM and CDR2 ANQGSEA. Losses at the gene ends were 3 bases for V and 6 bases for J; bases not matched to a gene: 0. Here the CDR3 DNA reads TGCAGCGTTGAGACAGGGGCCGGGGAGCTGTTTTTT. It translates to CSVETGAGELFF.

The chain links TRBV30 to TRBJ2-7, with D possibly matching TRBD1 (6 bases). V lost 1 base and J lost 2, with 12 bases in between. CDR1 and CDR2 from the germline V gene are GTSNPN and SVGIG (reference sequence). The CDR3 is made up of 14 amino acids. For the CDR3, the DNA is TGTGCCTGGAGTGGAGAGGGGGTCCCCTACGAGCAGTACTTC. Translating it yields CAWSGEGVPYEQYF.

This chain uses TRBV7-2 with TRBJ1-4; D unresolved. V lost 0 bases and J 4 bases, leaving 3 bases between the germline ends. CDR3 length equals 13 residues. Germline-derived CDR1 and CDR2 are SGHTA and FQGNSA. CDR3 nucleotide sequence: TGTGCCAGCAGCTTAGCCTATAATGAAAAACTGTTTTTT. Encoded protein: CASSLAYNEKLFF.

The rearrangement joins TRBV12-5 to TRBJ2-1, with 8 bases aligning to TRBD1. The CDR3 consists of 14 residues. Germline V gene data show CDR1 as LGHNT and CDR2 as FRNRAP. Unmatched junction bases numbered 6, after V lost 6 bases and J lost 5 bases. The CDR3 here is CASGPGQGNNEQFF. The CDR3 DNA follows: TGTGCTAGTGGCCCCGGACAGGGAAACAATGAGCAGTTCTTC.

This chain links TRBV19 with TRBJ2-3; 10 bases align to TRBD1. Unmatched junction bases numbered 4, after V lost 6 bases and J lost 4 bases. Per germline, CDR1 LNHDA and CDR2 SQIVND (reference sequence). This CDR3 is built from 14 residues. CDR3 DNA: TGTGCCAGTAGCGGTGGACAGGGGGCAGATACGCAGTATTTT. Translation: CASSGGQGADTQYF.

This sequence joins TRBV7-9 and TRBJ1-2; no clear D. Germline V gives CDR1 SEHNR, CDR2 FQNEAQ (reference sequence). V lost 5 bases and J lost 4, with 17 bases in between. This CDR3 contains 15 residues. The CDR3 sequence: CASSDDRRVSYGYTF. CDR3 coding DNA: TGTGCCAGCAGCGACGATAGACGGGTGAGCTATGGCTACACCTTC. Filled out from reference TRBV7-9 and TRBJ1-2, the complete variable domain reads DTGVSQNPRHKITKRGQNVTFRCDPISEHNRLYWYRQTLGQGPEFLTYFQNEAQLEKSRLLSDRFSAERPKGSFSTLEIQRTEQGDSAMYLCASSDDRRVSYGYTFGSGTRLTVV.

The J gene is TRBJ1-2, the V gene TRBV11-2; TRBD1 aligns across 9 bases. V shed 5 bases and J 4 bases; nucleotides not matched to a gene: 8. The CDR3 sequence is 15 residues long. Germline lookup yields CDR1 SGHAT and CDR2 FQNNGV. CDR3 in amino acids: CASSKPGQGLYGYTF. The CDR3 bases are TGTGCCAGCAGCAAACCGGGACAGGGTCTCTATGGCTACACCTTC.

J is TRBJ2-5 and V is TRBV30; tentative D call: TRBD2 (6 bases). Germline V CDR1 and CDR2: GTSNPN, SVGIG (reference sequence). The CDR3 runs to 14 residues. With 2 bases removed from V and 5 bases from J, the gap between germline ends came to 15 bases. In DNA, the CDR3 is TGTGCCTGGAGTCAACCGGGGGAGCGGGAGACCCAGTACTTC. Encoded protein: CAWSQPGERETQYF.

The CDR3: CASSSRTGSYEQYF. The DNA of the CDR3 is TGCGCCAGCAGTTCTAGGACAGGTTCCTACGAGCAGTACTTC. The rearrangement uses TRBV5-1 and TRBJ2-7; 7 nucleotides match TRBD1. The V gene end was trimmed by 5 bases and the J gene end by 1 base; junction bases not matched to a gene: 6. Germline V gene lookup returns CDR1 SGHRS and CDR2 YFSETQ. The CDR3 loop spans 14 amino acids.

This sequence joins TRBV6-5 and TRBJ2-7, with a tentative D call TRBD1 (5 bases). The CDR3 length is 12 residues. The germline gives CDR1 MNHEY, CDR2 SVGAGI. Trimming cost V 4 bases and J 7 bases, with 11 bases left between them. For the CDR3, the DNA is TGTGCCAGCAGTTCCTTCGACAGAGAGCAGTACTTC. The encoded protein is CASSSFDREQYF.

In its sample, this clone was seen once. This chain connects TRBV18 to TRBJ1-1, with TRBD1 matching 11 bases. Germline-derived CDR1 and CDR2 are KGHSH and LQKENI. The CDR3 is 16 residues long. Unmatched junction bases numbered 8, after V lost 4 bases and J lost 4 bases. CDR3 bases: TGTGCCAGCTCACGGACAGGGGGCTCTTTGGGCACTGAAGCTTTCTTT. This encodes CASSRTGGSLGTEAFF.

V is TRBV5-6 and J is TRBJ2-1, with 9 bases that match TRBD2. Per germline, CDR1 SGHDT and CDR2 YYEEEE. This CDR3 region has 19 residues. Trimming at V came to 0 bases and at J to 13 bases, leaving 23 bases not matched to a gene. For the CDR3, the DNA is TGTGCCAGCAGCTTGGCCGGGGGCACCGGGACTAGCTACACGGGGGACCAGTTCTTC. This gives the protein CASSLAGGTGTSYTGDQFF.

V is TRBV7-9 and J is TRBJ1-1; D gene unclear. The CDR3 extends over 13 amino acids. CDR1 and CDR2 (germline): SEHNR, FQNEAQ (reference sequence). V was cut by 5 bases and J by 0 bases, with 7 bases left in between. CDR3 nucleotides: TGTGCCAGCAGCCCAACAGTGAACACTGAAGCTTTCTTT. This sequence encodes CASSPTVNTEAFF.

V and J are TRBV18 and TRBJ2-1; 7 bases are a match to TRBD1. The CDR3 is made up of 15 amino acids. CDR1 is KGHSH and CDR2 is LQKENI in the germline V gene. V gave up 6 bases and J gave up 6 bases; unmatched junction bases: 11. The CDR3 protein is CASSRGQDPSNEQFF. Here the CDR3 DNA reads TGTGCCAGCTCGCGAGGACAGGACCCCTCCAATGAGCAGTTCTTC.

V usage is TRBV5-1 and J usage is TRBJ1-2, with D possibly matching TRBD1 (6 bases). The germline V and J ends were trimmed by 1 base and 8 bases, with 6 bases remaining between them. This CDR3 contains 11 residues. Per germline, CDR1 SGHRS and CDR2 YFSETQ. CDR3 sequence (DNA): TGCGCCAGCAGCTTGCAGGGGGGCTACACCTTC. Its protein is CASSLQGGYTF.

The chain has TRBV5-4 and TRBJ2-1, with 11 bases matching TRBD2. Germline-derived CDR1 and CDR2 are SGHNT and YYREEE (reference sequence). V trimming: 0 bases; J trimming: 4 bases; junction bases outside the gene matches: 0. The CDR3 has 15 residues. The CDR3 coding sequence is TGTGCCAGCAGCTTGGGACTAGCGGGATACAATGAGCAGTTCTTC. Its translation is CASSLGLAGYNEQFF.

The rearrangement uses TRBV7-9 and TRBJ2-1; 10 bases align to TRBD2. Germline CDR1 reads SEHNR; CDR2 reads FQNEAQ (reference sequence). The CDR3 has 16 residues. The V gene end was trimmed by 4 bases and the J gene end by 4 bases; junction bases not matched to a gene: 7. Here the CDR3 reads CASSSLAGDVYNEQFF. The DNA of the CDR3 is TGTGCCAGCAGCTCGCTAGCGGGAGATGTTTACAATGAGCAGTTCTTC.

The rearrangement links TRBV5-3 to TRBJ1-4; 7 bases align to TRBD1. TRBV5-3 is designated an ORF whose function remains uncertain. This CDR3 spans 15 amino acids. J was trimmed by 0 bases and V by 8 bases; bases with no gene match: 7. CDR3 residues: CARTRQGATNEKLFF. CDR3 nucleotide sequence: TGTGCCAGGACCCGACAGGGCGCAACTAATGAAAAACTGTTTTTT.

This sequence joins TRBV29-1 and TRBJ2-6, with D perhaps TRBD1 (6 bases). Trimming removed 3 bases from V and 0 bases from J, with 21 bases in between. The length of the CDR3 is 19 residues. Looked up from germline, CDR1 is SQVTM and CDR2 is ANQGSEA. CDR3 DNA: TGCAGCGTTGATTTAGGGGCGAGTTGGGGGCTCTCTGGGGCCAACGTCCTGACTTTC. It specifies CSVDLGASWGLSGANVLTF.

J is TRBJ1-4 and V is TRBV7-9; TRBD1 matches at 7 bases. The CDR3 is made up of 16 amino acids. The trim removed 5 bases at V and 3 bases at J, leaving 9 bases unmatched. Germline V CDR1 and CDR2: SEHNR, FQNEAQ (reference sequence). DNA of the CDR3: TGTGCCAGCAGCACCCGACAGGGTCGGGCTAATGAAAAACTGTTTTTT. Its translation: CASSTRQGRANEKLFF.

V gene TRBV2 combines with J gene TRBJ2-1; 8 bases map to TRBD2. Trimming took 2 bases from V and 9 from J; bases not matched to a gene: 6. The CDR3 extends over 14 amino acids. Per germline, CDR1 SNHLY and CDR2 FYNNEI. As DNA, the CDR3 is TGTGCCAGCAGTGAACCTCTTACTAGCGGTGAGCAGTTCTTC. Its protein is CASSEPLTSGEQFF.